This T cell receptor beta chain was sequenced in a study of T cell changes during pregnancy in multiple sclerosis. Only in-frame clones appear in the TCRdb table, and some are missing; sequencing was by immunoSEQ multiplex PCR. Of about 100,000 clones in the sample, 92% are singletons; the top ten hold less than 2%. Germline-derived CDR1 and CDR2 are MGHRA and YSYEKL. Trimming cost V 1 base and J 3 bases, with 22 bases left between them. This CDR3 is built from 19 residues. This clone came up once. The chain recombines TRBV4-1 with TRBJ2-4; D possibly corresponds to TRBD2 (7 bases). The clonotype was recovered from a female donor with multiple sclerosis, enrolled in a pregnancy study. Here the sequenced sample was peripheral blood, taken after pregnancy. The CDR3 here is CASSQVKGGTIGDKNIQYF. The CDR3, as DNA: TGCGCCAGCAGCCAAGTCAAGGGGGGGACGATTGGAGACAAAAACATTCAGTACTTC.